This T cell receptor (beta chain) was observed in a study of response to subunit inactivated influenza vaccine. Regarding the study as a whole: A suggestion made by the authors is that each seasonal influenza vaccination recruits few new T cells.

The CDR3 has 15 residues. Trimming took off 0 bases at V and 7 bases at J, with 12 bases between the two ends. Germline CDR1 reads LNHNV; CDR2 reads YYDKDF (reference sequence). TCRdb fed the RT-PCR reads into MiXCR, producing one record per CDR3 protein. Among roughly 500,000 distinct CDR3 sequences listed, about 25% were seen once. For this clonotype: Its antigen is unknown.

The chain links TRBV15 to TRBJ1-4; TRBD1 is a possible D gene (5 bases). The sequencing used CD4+ T cells sorted from PBMCs, collected approximately 5 days after vaccination. The clonotype comes from a man aged 50 to 60 who received an inactivated influenza vaccine. As DNA, the CDR3 is TGTGCCACCAGCAGAGATCCTGGGGGAACTGAAAAACTGTTTTTT. Residues: CATSRDPGGTEKLFF.